What follows is one TCR beta chain and its context. The sample is drawn from a study of T cell responses to AZD1222 COVID-19 vaccine. The V gene lost 3 bases and the J gene lost 6 bases, with 14 bases spanning the gap. The CDR3 sequence is 14 residues long. Looked up from germline, CDR1 is SNHLY and CDR2 is FYNNEI. Sequencing was performed with immunoSEQ multiplex PCR; in TCRdb, only in-frame clones are kept and a portion is missing. The table records roughly 200,000 clones, around 94% of them present only once. The rearrangement joins TRBV2 to TRBJ1-1; weak D call: TRBD1 (6 bases). The sample here was peripheral blood, taken on day 0 of AZD1222 vaccination. The sequence derives from an adult in good health. The CDR3 region is CASSDLGGGAEAFF. DNA of the CDR3: TGTGCCAGCAGTGATTTGGGGGGCGGCGCTGAAGCTTTCTTT.